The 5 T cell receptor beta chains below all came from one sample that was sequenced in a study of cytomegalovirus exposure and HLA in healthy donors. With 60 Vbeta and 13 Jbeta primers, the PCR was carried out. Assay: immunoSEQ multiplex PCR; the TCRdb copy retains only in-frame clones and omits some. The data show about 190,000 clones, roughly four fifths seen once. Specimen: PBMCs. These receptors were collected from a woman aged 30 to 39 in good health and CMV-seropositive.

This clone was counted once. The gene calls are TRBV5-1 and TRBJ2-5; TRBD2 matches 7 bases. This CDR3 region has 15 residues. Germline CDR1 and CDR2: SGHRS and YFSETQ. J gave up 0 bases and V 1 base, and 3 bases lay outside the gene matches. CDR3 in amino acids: CASSLFLADQETQYF. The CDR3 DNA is TGCGCCAGCAGCTTGTTCCTAGCGGACCAAGAGACCCAGTACTTC.

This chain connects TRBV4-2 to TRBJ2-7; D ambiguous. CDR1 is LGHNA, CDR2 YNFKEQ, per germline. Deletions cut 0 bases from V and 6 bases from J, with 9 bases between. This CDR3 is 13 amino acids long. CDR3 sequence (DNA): TGTGCCAGCAGCCAAGATCGCTTGAGCGAGCAGTACTTC. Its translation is CASSQDRLSEQYF.

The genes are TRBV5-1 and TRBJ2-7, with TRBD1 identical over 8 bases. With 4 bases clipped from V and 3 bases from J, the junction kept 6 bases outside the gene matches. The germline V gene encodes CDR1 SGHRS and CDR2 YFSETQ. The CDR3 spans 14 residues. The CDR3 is CASSPEDRVYEQYF. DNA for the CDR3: TGCGCCAGCAGCCCGGAGGACAGGGTCTACGAGCAGTACTTC.

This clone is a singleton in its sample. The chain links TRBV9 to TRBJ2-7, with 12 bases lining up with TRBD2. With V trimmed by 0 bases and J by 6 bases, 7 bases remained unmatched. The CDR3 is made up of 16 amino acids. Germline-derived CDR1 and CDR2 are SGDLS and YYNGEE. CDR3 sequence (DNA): TGTGCCAGCAGCGTAGCCCCACTAGCGGGAGGAGGCGAGCAGTACTTC. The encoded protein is CASSVAPLAGGGEQYF. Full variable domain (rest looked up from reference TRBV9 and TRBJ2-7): DSGVTQTPKHLITATGQRVTLRCSPRSGDLSVYWYQQSLDQGLQFLIQYYNGEERAKGNILERFSAQQFPDLHSELNLSSLELGDSALYFCASSVAPLAGGGEQYFGPGTRLTVT.

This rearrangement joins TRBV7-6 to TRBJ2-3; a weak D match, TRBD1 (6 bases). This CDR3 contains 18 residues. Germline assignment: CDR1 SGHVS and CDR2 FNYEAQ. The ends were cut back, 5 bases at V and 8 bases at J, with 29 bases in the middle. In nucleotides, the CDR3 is TGTGCCAGCAGCCCCCATACCCTAACAGGGAAGGGAGATGGTACGCAGTATTTT. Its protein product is CASSPHTLTGKGDGTQYF.